This T cell receptor beta chain was profiled in a study of naive and memory T cell subsets. Two oligonucleotides, mixed equimolar, formed the beta constant-region primer covering TRBC1 and TRBC2. Four rounds of PCR amplified the ligated cDNA using nested alpha and beta constant-region primers plus SP2. TCRdb reprocessed the UMI-ligation and nested PCR reads with MiXCR, giving one entry per CDR3 protein. The data hold 4,000 to 4,500 distinct CDR3 sequences, with less than 5.5% observed a single time. Germline CDR1 reads GTSNPN; CDR2 reads SVGIG (reference sequence). This CDR3 region has 10 residues. Trimming left V 5 bases short and J 5 bases short, with 3 bases between. This clonotype was counted at least ten times.

Sequences were obtained from effector memory CD8+ T cells from blood. Described subset: effector memory, CD45RA- CD27-. The source of this sequence is a human donor in good health. The rearrangement uses TRBV30 and TRBJ2-2, with unresolved D. CDR3 sequence: CAWGTGELFF. CDR3 sequence (DNA): TGTGCCTGGGGGACCGGGGAGCTGTTTTTT.